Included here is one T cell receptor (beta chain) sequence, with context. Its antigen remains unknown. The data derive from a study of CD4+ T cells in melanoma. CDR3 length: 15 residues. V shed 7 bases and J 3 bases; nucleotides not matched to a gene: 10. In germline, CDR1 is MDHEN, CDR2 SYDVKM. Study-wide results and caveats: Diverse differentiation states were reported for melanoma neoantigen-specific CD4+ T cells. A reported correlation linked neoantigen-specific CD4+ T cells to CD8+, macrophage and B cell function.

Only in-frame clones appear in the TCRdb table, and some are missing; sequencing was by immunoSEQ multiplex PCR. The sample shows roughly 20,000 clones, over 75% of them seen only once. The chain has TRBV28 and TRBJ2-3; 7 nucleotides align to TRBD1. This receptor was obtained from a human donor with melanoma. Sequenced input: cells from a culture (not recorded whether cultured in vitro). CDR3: CASTHRGPVTDTQYF. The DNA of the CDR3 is TGTGCCAGCACTCACAGGGGTCCCGTAACAGATACGCAGTATTTT.